This is a list of T cell receptor beta chains from one sample in a study of T cell repertoires in ileal Crohn's disease. TCRdb's copy holds only in-frame clones and misses some; the assay was immunoSEQ multiplex PCR. The top ten hold approximately 13% of the sample, which has about 1,200 clones, around four fifths seen once. Material for sequencing was ileal tissue. The receptor source for this set is an adult with Crohn's disease. CDR3s leave out the opening cysteine and the closing phenylalanine or tryptophan. Clone size is stated in some rows and not others, as once, few, many or a class when expanded.

v_gene	j_gene	abundance	CDR3aa
TRBV5-4	TRBJ1-2	NA	ASSSRAASYGYT
TRBV18	TRBJ1-6	NA	ASSPGGQGNSPLH
TRBV5-6	TRBJ2-2	NA	ASSLFGTGADTGELF
TRBV7-9	TRBJ1-5	NA	ASSLSPDQPQH
TRBV28	TRBJ1-2	NA	ASRAGIDYGYT
TRBV5-5	TRBJ2-1	NA	ASSLRSGGSAYNEQF
TRBV5-1	TRBJ2-5	few	ASSLGLVKPQETQY
TRBV28	TRBJ2-5	NA	ASSLRPGLVGGIQETQY
TRBV11-2	TRBJ2-5	NA	ASSLTDRGETQY
TRBV11-2	TRBJ1-1	NA	ASSQQTGGYTEAF